This is a list of T cell receptor beta chains from one sample in a study of graft-versus-host responses after intestinal transplantation. TCRdb's table, derived via immunoSEQ multiplex PCR, lists solely in-frame clones and lacks some. Of about 97,000 clones listed, over 75% are singletons. The starting material was PBMCs, obtained about 460 days after intestinal transplant. The receptor source for this set is a human patient who received an intestinal transplant, so some T cells may come from the graft donor. CDR3s include the opening cysteine and the closing phenylalanine or tryptophan. The order of the fields is D gene, CDR3 length, J gene, V gene, clone size, CDR3 protein, CDR3 DNA. D genes are given only for firm matches. Expanded clones are given a class, and other clones once, few, many or no size at all.

>-|13|TRBJ1-2|TRBV5-4|-
CASSLDRQYGYTF
TGTGCCAGCAGCTTGGACAGGCAATATGGCTACACCTTC
>-|17|TRBJ1-5|TRBV27|-
CASSLSGRSHSNQPQHF
TGTGCCAGCAGTTTATCGGGGCGGTCACATAGCAATCAGCCCCAGCATTTT
>-|14|TRBJ2-2|TRBV5-1|-
CASSLGVSTGELFF
TGCGCCAGCAGCTTGGGAGTCTCCACCGGGGAGCTGTTTTTT
>-|21|TRBJ1-2|TRBV12-2|-
CASRLAAPGQGHYLTNYGYTF
TGTGCAAGTCGCTTAGCGGCCCCGGGACAGGGGCACTACCTAACTAACTATGGCTACACCTTC
>-|12|TRBJ2-7|TRBV2|once
CASSSERGEQYF
TGTGCCAGCAGCTCTGAAAGGGGCGAGCAGTACTTC
>-|13|TRBJ2-7|TRBV9|-
CASSVVQGGEQYF
TGTGCCAGCAGCGTAGTTCAGGGTGGCGAGCAGTACTTC
>-|11|TRBJ2-1|TRBV5-6|-
CASSAYNEQFF
TGTGCCAGCAGCGCCTACAATGAGCAGTTCTTC
>-|13|TRBJ1-6|TRBV11-2|-
CASSLGRGSPLHF
TGTGCCAGCAGCTTAGGCCGGGGGTCACCCCTCCACTTT
>-|11|TRBJ2-7|TRBV6-5|once
CASSYSQRQYF
TGTGCCAGCAGTTACTCGCAGAGGCAGTACTTC
>-|15|TRBJ1-3|TRBV5-6|-
CASSPAASSGNTIYF
TGTGCCAGCAGCCCGGCGGCCTCTTCTGGAAACACCATATATTTT
>-|14|TRBJ1-5|TRBV18|-
CASSAGGADQPQHF
TGTGCCAGCTCAGCCGGGGGGGCGGATCAGCCCCAGCATTTT
>-|12|TRBJ2-7|TRBV2|once
CASSSQGYEQYF
TGTGCCTCCTCTTCTCAGGGGTACGAGCAGTACTTC
>-|15|TRBJ2-2|TRBV19|-
CASSTGRENTGELFF
TGTGCCAGTAGTACCGGACGGGAAAACACCGGGGAGCTGTTTTTT
>-|13|TRBJ1-2|TRBV25-1|-
CASSQGPNYGYTF
TGTGCCAGCAGTCAAGGCCCAAACTATGGCTACACCTTC
>-|14|TRBJ2-7|TRBV7-9|-
CASMDHSLRDEQYF
TGTGCCAGTATGGACCACTCCCTCCGCGACGAGCAGTACTTC
>-|14|TRBJ1-5|TRBV2|-
CASSDYGRGQPQHF
TGTGCCAGCAGTGATTACGGTCGCGGGCAGCCCCAGCATTTT
>TRBD1|16|TRBJ2-2|TRBV9|-
CASSVVGQGGTGELFF
TGTGCCAGCAGCGTAGTAGGACAGGGAGGCACCGGGGAGCTGTTTTTT
>-|15|TRBJ2-1|TRBV19|once
CASSTQGFFGNEQFF
TGTGCCAGTAGTACCCAGGGGTTCTTTGGCAATGAGCAGTTCTTC
>-|12|TRBJ1-2|TRBV19|-
CASSPRAEGYTF
TGTGCCAGTAGCCCTCGGGCCGAAGGCTACACCTTC
>TRBD1|15|TRBJ1-1|TRBV7-2|-
CASSLYQGARTEAFF
TGTGCCAGCAGCTTATACCAGGGGGCTAGGACTGAAGCTTTCTTT
>-|13|TRBJ1-4|TRBV2|once
CASQRRINEKLFF
TGTGCCAGCCAGAGAAGGATTAATGAAAAACTGTTTTTT
>-|16|TRBJ2-3|TRBV28|-
CASSQPEGLLLDTQYF
TGTGCCAGCAGTCAGCCCGAGGGATTACTTTTAGATACGCAGTATTTT
>-|15|TRBJ2-5|TRBV11-2|-
CASSPLAIMGETQYF
TGTGCCAGCAGCCCCCTAGCGATAATGGGCGAGACCCAGTACTTC
>-|14|TRBJ2-1|TRBV19|-
CATVVGGSYNEQFF
TGTGCCACCGTGGTCGGGGGTTCCTACAATGAGCAGTTCTTC
>-|14|TRBJ2-3|TRBV13|-
CASSLAVGGDTQYF
TGTGCCAGCAGCTTAGCTGTAGGTGGAGATACGCAGTATTTT
>TRBD1|13|TRBJ1-1|TRBV7-3|-
CASSSTGLAEAFF
TGTGCCAGCAGCTCGACAGGGCTGGCTGAAGCTTTCTTT
>TRBD1|16|TRBJ2-7|TRBV5-1|-
CASSLAPGQGFYEQYF
TGCGCCAGCAGCTTGGCCCCCGGACAGGGCTTCTACGAGCAGTACTTC
>-|13|TRBJ2-3|TRBV19|-
CASSKMVTDTQYF
TGTGCCAGTAGTAAAATGGTAACAGATACGCAGTATTTT
>-|14|TRBJ1-2|TRBV29-1|-
CSANPLGGPRGYTF
TGCAGCGCCAACCCCCTCGGGGGGCCGAGGGGCTACACCTTC
>TRBD2|16|TRBJ2-2|TRBV27|-
CASRKAGGPGNGELFF
TGTGCCAGCCGGAAAGCGGGGGGGCCGGGGAACGGGGAGCTGTTTTTT
>-|13|TRBJ1-1|TRBV6-5|-
CASSYRRGTEAFF
TGTGCCAGCAGTTACCGCAGGGGCACTGAAGCTTTCTTT
>-|14|TRBJ1-4|TRBV5-8|-
CASSLGGPDEKLFF
TGTGCCAGCAGCTTGGGGGGGCCGGATGAAAAACTGTTTTTT
>-|11|TRBJ2-7|TRBV6-5|once
CASSGGSDQYF
TGTGCCAGCAGCGGGGGAAGCGACCAGTACTTC
>-|14|TRBJ1-4|TRBV5-1|-
CASSLGSVDEKLFF
TGCGCCAGCAGCTTGGGGTCGGTTGATGAAAAACTGTTTTTT
>-|13|TRBJ1-1|TRBV5-4|-
CASSLGGRTEAFF
TGTGCCAGCAGCTTAGGGGGGCGAACTGAAGCTTTCTTT
>-|14|TRBJ1-5|TRBV6-5|-
CASSPGGGSLPQHF
TGTGCCAGCAGCCCGGGGGGAGGGAGTCTCCCCCAGCATTTT
>TRBD2|18|TRBJ2-3|TRBV7-8|-
CASSHTRTSGGSGDTQYF
TGTGCCAGCAGCCACACCAGGACTAGCGGGGGGTCTGGAGATACGCAGTATTTT
>-|12|TRBJ1-5|TRBV6-1|-
CSTGNINQPQHF
TGTTCTACCGGGAATATTAATCAGCCCCAGCATTTT
>TRBD1|15|TRBJ1-2|TRBV19|-
CASSISGQGGFGYTF
TGTGCCAGTAGTATAAGCGGGCAGGGGGGCTTTGGCTACACCTTC
>TRBD2|15|TRBJ2-5|TRBV5-1|-
CASSLGSSGEETQYF
TGCGCCAGCAGCCTTGGTTCTAGCGGGGAAGAGACCCAGTACTTC
>-|14|TRBJ1-3|TRBV9|-
CASSVIASGNTIYF
TGTGCCAGCAGCGTCATTGCCTCTGGAAACACCATATATTTT
>-|15|TRBJ2-3|TRBV5-1|once
CASSLATKSTDTQYF
TGCGCCAGCAGCTTGGCGACCAAAAGCACAGATACGCAGTATTTT
>-|14|TRBJ1-4|TRBV7-9|-
CASSYRANNEKLFF
TGTGCCAGCAGCTACCGGGCGAATAATGAAAAACTGTTTTTT
>-|13|TRBJ1-1|TRBV9|-
CASSVDEGTEAFF
TGTGCCAGCAGCGTAGATGAGGGGACTGAAGCTTTCTTT
>-|15|TRBJ1-3|TRBV6-5|-
CASSYRGATGNTIYF
TGTGCCAGCAGTTATCGGGGGGCAACTGGAAACACCATATATTTT
>TRBD1|14|TRBJ2-7|TRBV11-1|-
CASSPDRFPYEQYF
TGTGCCAGCAGCCCGGACAGGTTCCCCTACGAGCAGTACTTC
>-|13|TRBJ1-1|TRBV7-9|-
CASSIPGNTEAFF
TGTGCCAGCAGCATCCCAGGGAACACTGAAGCTTTCTTT
>TRBD2|14|TRBJ2-1|TRBV13|-
CASSLVLAANEQFF
TGTGCCAGCAGCTTAGTCCTAGCGGCAAATGAGCAGTTCTTC
>-|14|TRBJ2-2|TRBV7-2|-
CASSPASYTGELFF
TGTGCCAGCAGCCCCGCTAGTTACACCGGGGAGCTGTTTTTT
>-|18|TRBJ1-1|TRBV9|-
CASSELPPPGVFGTEAFF
TGTGCCAGCAGCGAGCTTCCGCCCCCCGGGGTCTTTGGGACTGAAGCTTTCTTT
>TRBD1|12|TRBJ2-7|TRBV7-9|-
CASSLGTGEQYF
TGTGCCAGCAGCTTAGGGACAGGCGAGCAGTACTTC
>TRBD2|16|TRBJ2-7|TRBV6-5|-
CASSSTPSGGASEQYF
TGTGCCAGCAGTTCAACCCCTAGCGGGGGGGCCTCCGAGCAGTACTTC